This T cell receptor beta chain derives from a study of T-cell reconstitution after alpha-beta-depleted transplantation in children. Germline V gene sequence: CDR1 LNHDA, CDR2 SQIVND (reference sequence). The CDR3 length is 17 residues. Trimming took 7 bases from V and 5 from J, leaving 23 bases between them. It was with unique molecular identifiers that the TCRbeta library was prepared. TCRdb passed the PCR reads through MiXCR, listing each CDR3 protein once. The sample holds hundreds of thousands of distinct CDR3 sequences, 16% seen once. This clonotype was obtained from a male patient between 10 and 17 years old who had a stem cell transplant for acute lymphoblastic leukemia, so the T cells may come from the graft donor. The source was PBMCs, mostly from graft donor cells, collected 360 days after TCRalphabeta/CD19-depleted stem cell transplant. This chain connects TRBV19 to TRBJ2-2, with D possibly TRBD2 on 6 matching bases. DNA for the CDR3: TGTGCCAGTACCTCACGCCGGGGGAACCGGCGGACCGGGGAGCTGTTTTTT. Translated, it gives CASTSRRGNRRTGELFF.